The 30 T cell receptor beta chains reported below all come from one sample, sequenced in a study of vaccination effects on CD4 cells after COVID-19. Antigen-specific CD4+ T cells were expanded with viral peptide pools in the ViraFEST assay before sequencing. It was after approximately 11 days of culture that CD4+ T cells were isolated. Either the mRNA-1273 or the BNT162b2 vaccine was given to participants as two doses. For these receptors, no antigen is known. Some clones are missing from TCRdb's copy, which holds only in-frame ones; the method was immunoSEQ multiplex PCR. The data show roughly 59,000 clones, 60% to 80% seen once. Specimen: CD4+ T cells from PBMCs cultured with HCoV-OC43 spike peptides, collected after COVID-19 vaccination. Subset indicated: HCoV-OC43 spike overlapping peptide pool stimulation. The receptors derive from a human donor who received a COVID-19 vaccine.

The J gene is TRBJ1-1, the V gene TRBV2, with D unresolved. The V and J ends lost 3 bases and 0 bases respectively, with 8 bases between them. The CDR3 is made up of 14 amino acids. Germline-derived CDR1 and CDR2 are SNHLY and FYNNEI. CDR3 residues: CASSDQRVNTEAFF. The CDR3 nucleotides are TGTGCCAGCAGTGACCAACGAGTGAACACTGAAGCTTTCTTT.

The chain uses TRBV18 and TRBJ1-1; D is unclear. The CDR3 has 14 amino acids. In germline, CDR1 is KGHSH, CDR2 LQKENI. V was shortened by 2 bases and J by 1 base, with 8 bases between the two germline ends. Here the CDR3 DNA reads TGTGCCAGCTCACCAAGGATGGAGAACACTGAAGCTTTCTTT. It is translated as CASSPRMENTEAFF.

The chain links TRBV6-2 or TRBV6-3 to TRBJ2-3; tentative D call: TRBD2 (6 bases). This CDR3 has 17 residues. CDR1 and CDR2 (germline): MNHEY, SVGEGT. The V end was cut by 0 bases, the J end by 6 bases, with 19 bases between. CDR3 in amino acids: CASSYSGDSGMLDTQYF. The CDR3 DNA reads TGTGCCAGCAGTTACTCTGGGGACTCTGGTATGTTGGATACGCAGTATTTT.

In its sample, this clone was seen a few times. The chain carries TRBV2 and TRBJ2-5; the D is unclear. Germline V gives CDR1 SNHLY, CDR2 FYNNEI. V lost 10 bases to trimming and J lost 5 bases, with 17 bases between them. The CDR3 contains 13 residues. The CDR3 spells CATRRSLTETQYF. The DNA of the CDR3 is TGTGCCACCCGTCGATCCCTCACGGAGACCCAGTACTTC.

This chain joins TRBV6-6 and TRBJ1-5; D remains unclear. The CDR3 has 12 residues. With 8 bases removed from V and 7 bases from J, the gap between germline ends came to 12 bases. Germline values: CDR1 MNHNY, CDR2 SVGAGI (reference sequence). CDR3 sequence reads: CASGRGYQPQHF. For the CDR3, the DNA is TGTGCCAGCGGCCGTGGGTACCAGCCCCAGCATTTT.

This clone was picked up a small number of times. This chain links TRBV30 with TRBJ1-4; 9 bases map to TRBD1. The CDR3 loop spans 15 amino acids. V trimming: 3 bases; J trimming: 7 bases; junction bases outside the gene matches: 9. CDR1 is GTSNPN, CDR2 SVGIG, per germline (reference sequence). This CDR3 is CAWSRRDREGEKLFF. CDR3 bases: TGTGCCTGGAGCCGACGGGACAGGGAGGGTGAAAAACTGTTTTTT. Filled out from reference TRBV30 and TRBJ1-4, the complete variable domain reads SQTIHQWPATLVQPVGSPLSLECTVEGTSNPNLYWYRQAAGRGLQLLFYSVGIGQISSEVPQNLSASRPQDRQFILSSKKLLLSDSGFYLCAWSRRDREGEKLFFGSGTQLSVL.

The rearrangement links TRBV6-1 to TRBJ2-2, with TRBD2 identical over 11 bases. V lost 4 bases, J lost 1 base, and 2 bases stayed unmatched. Germline CDR1 is MNHNS and CDR2 is SASEGT. This CDR3 is 16 amino acids long. The DNA for the CDR3 is TGTGCCAGCAGTGTTGGACTAGCGGGGAACACCGGGGAGCTGTTTTTT. It specifies CASSVGLAGNTGELFF.

This clone was found a few times. The chain is built from TRBV5-1 and TRBJ2-5; D gene ambiguous. The V end was cut by 3 bases, the J end by 4 bases, with 16 bases between. The length of the CDR3 is 15 residues. Germline V CDR1 and CDR2: SGHRS, YFSETQ. CDR3 region: CASSYLSTPTETQYF. CDR3 in DNA: TGCGCCAGCAGCTACCTAAGCACTCCCACAGAGACCCAGTACTTC.

The chain recombines TRBV30 with TRBJ2-2; a weak D match, TRBD2 (5 bases). The CDR3 consists of 15 residues. Deletions cut 2 bases from V and 2 bases from J, with 12 bases between. CDR1 GTSNPN and CDR2 SVGIG come from the germline V gene (reference sequence). The CDR3 loop reads CAWSPAGLNTGELFF. CDR3 bases: TGTGCCTGGAGTCCCGCCGGACTTAACACCGGGGAGCTGTTTTTT.

This sequence joins TRBV6-5 and TRBJ1-2; D is unclear. Trimming took 7 bases from V and 0 from J, leaving 9 bases between them. The CDR3 length is 13 residues. CDR1 is MNHEY, CDR2 SVGAGI, per germline. The DNA of the CDR3 is TGTGCCAGCACCAGACGGGCTAACTATGGCTACACCTTC. It yields the protein CASTRRANYGYTF.

The chain combines TRBV18 with TRBJ2-5, with D maybe TRBD1 (6 bases). CDR3 length: 14 amino acids. CDR1 is KGHSH and CDR2 is LQKENI in the germline V gene. Trimming cost V 1 base and J 5 bases, with 11 bases left between them. CDR3 protein: CASSPLGGRETQYF. The CDR3 DNA reads as TGTGCCAGCTCACCACTTGGGGGCCGGGAGACCCAGTACTTC.

The chain has TRBV4-2 and TRBJ2-1; 13 bases are a match to TRBD2. Trimming removed 6 bases from V and 10 bases from J; junction bases left unmatched: 9. The CDR3 is made up of 15 amino acids. Germline V gene lookup returns CDR1 LGHNA and CDR2 YNFKEQ. The CDR3 loop reads CASSLGTSGVDEQFF. In DNA form, the CDR3 reads TGTGCCAGCAGTCTCGGGACTAGCGGGGTCGACGAGCAGTTCTTC.

This chain connects TRBV28 to TRBJ2-7; TRBD1 agrees at 9 bases. This CDR3 is 13 amino acids long. Germline V lookup: CDR1 MDHEN, CDR2 SYDVKM. The junction had 4 bases not matched to a gene; V was cut back by 8 bases and J by 2 bases. CDR3 in amino acids: CASSGQGPYEQYV. CDR3 in DNA: TGTGCCAGCTCGGGACAGGGTCCCTACGAGCAGTACGTC.

This clone was counted only a few times. This chain connects TRBV6-5 to TRBJ1-2; no clear D gene. CDR3 length equals 12 residues. V lost 0 bases and J 5 bases, leaving 4 bases between the germline ends. Germline V gene sequence: CDR1 MNHEY, CDR2 SVGAGI. The CDR3 is CASSYSGYGYTF. For the CDR3, the DNA is TGTGCCAGCAGTTACTCCGGATATGGCTACACCTTC.

The J gene is TRBJ2-4, the V gene TRBV19; TRBD1 matches 7 bases. Losses at the gene ends were 0 bases for V and 8 bases for J; bases not matched to a gene: 1. CDR1 and CDR2 from the germline V gene are LNHDA and SQIVND (reference sequence). The length of the CDR3 is 13 residues. The CDR3 protein is CASSIDRGYIQYF. For the CDR3, the DNA is TGTGCCAGTAGTATAGACAGGGGGTACATTCAGTACTTC.

The rearrangement joins TRBV11-1 to TRBJ1-1; D is possibly TRBD1 (5 bases). The CDR3 extends over 15 amino acids. In germline, CDR1 is SGHAT, CDR2 FQDESV (reference sequence). V was clipped by 7 bases and J by 4 bases, with 19 bases between them. CDR3: CASTFNVGGTTEAFF. The DNA of the CDR3 is TGTGCCAGCACCTTCAACGTCGGGGGGACCACTGAAGCTTTCTTT.

This chain links TRBV2 with TRBJ2-5, with D unclear. CDR1 and CDR2 (germline): SNHLY, FYNNEI. V gave up 6 bases and J gave up 3 bases, with 11 bases separating them. This CDR3 is 13 amino acids long. As DNA, the CDR3 is TGTGCCAGCAGGACGATGGGAAAAGAGACCCAGTACTTC. This gives the protein CASRTMGKETQYF.

This chain links TRBV7-2 with TRBJ2-3; no reliable D call. V gave up 5 bases and J gave up 1 base, with 7 bases separating them. This CDR3 is 13 amino acids long. Germline V CDR1 and CDR2: SGHTA, FQGNSA. CDR3 amino acids: CASSGVRTDTQYF. The CDR3 coding sequence is TGTGCCAGCAGCGGGGTCCGCACAGATACGCAGTATTTT. The full variable domain, in which reference TRBV7-2 and TRBJ2-3 provide the parts outside the CDR3, is GAGVSQSPSNKVTEKGKDVELRCDPISGHTALYWYRQSLGQGLEFLIYFQGNSAPDKSGLPSDRFSAERTGGSVSTLTIQRTQQEDSAVYLCASSGVRTDTQYFGPGTRLTVL.

The V call is TRBV7-2, the J call TRBJ2-1, with D hard to call. Looked up from germline, CDR1 is SGHTA and CDR2 is FQGNSA. The germline V and J ends were trimmed by 3 bases and 0 bases, with 12 bases remaining between them. This CDR3 is 16 amino acids long. This CDR3 is CASSFPKLGSYNEQFF. The CDR3 nucleotides read TGTGCCAGCAGCTTTCCCAAATTGGGCTCCTACAATGAGCAGTTCTTC.

The chain links TRBV6-2 or TRBV6-3 to TRBJ1-2, with TRBD1 matching 8 bases. The CDR3 has 16 residues. CDR1 is MNHEY and CDR2 is SVGEGT in the germline V gene. The V gene end was trimmed by 6 bases and the J gene end by 8 bases; junction bases not matched to a gene: 17. In nucleotides, the CDR3 is TGTGCCAGCAGCGACCCAGCAGGGGGCACTTCGGAAGGCTACACCTTC. Protein: CASSDPAGGTSEGYTF.

The chain recombines TRBV10-3 with TRBJ1-1; TRBD1 matches at 7 bases. Trimming cost V 4 bases and J 4 bases; bases outside gene matches: 9. The CDR3 length is 15 residues. Germline CDR1 ENHRY, CDR2 SYGVKD. The CDR3 region has the DNA TGTGCCATCAGTGGGAACACAGGGGTGGCCACTGAAGCTTTCTTT. Translated, it gives CAISGNTGVATEAFF.

This clone was recorded once. V usage is TRBV19 and J usage is TRBJ2-1; D is undetermined. Per germline, CDR1 LNHDA and CDR2 SQIVND (reference sequence). The CDR3 contains 18 residues. Deletions cut 0 bases from V and 0 bases from J, with 15 bases between. This CDR3 reads CASSIDRPGPSSYNEQFF. CDR3 bases: TGTGCCAGTAGTATAGATCGACCCGGACCCAGCTCCTACAATGAGCAGTTCTTC.

The rearrangement uses TRBV6-5 and TRBJ2-2; D may correspond to TRBD1 or TRBD2 (5 bases each). V lost 6 bases and J lost 9, with 20 bases in between. The CDR3 extends over 15 amino acids. CDR1 and CDR2 (germline): MNHEY, SVGAGI. Written as DNA, the CDR3 is TGTGCCAGCAGGGGGACGGGGATCCAGGACCGGGAGCTGTTTTTT. Its protein product is CASRGTGIQDRELFF.

This chain joins TRBV18 and TRBJ1-4; D possibly corresponds to TRBD1 (5 bases). The germline V gene encodes CDR1 KGHSH and CDR2 LQKENI. The V gene lost 5 bases and the J gene lost 0 bases, with 7 bases spanning the gap. CDR3 size: 14 residues. The CDR3 sequence is CASSATATNEKLFF. CDR3 bases: TGTGCCAGCTCAGCGACAGCAACTAATGAAAAACTGTTTTTT.

The chain has TRBV6-1 and TRBJ2-7; D is unclear. Germline lookup yields CDR1 MNHNS and CDR2 SASEGT. This CDR3 has 12 residues. The V gene lost 2 bases and the J gene lost 5 bases, with 7 bases spanning the gap. The CDR3 reads CASSEQADEQYV. As DNA, the CDR3 is TGTGCCAGCAGTGAACAAGCAGACGAGCAGTACGTC.

The chain carries TRBV27 and TRBJ1-6, with TRBD1 as a possible D gene (5 bases). This CDR3 is built from 17 residues. The germline gives CDR1 MNHEY, CDR2 SMNVEV (reference sequence). Trimming removed 6 bases at V and 9 bases at J, with 24 bases between. CDR3 sequence (DNA): TGTGCCAGCAGCTACTCCTGGGGGACGCCCTTAAGTTCACCCCTCCACTTT. The encoded protein is CASSYSWGTPLSSPLHF.

CDR3 in DNA: TGTGCCAGCAGTTTAGCGGGGGTCTACAATGAGCAGTTCTTC. Its translation is CASSLAGVYNEQFF. The chain couples TRBV6-5 to TRBJ2-1; 9 bases line up with TRBD2. There are 14 residues in the CDR3. Germline V lookup: CDR1 MNHEY, CDR2 SVGAGI. V lost 4 bases, J lost 3 bases, and 1 base stayed unmatched.

This chain links TRBV25-1 with TRBJ1-3, with 9 positions matching TRBD1. V trimming: 7 bases; J trimming: 9 bases; junction bases outside the gene matches: 13. Germline CDR1 reads MGHDK; CDR2 reads SYGVNS. The CDR3 loop spans 15 amino acids. CDR3 in DNA: TGTGCCAGCACTGGACAGGGGCAAATCGGGGGCACCATATATTTT. Amino acid sequence: CASTGQGQIGGTIYF.

The gene calls are TRBV24-1 and TRBJ2-4; TRBD1 agrees at 8 bases. Germline values: CDR1 KGHDR, CDR2 SFDVKD. Trimming took 4 bases from V and 0 from J; bases not matched to a gene: 7. The CDR3 length is 17 residues. CDR3 region: CATSDSTGGPAKNIQYF. The CDR3 coding sequence is TGTGCCACCAGTGACTCCACAGGGGGACCAGCCAAAAACATTCAGTACTTC.

CDR3 sequence (DNA): TGTGCCAGCAGATCCTCCGCGGGACGTGATGAGCAGTTCTTC. It yields the protein CASRSSAGRDEQFF. V is TRBV5-5 and J is TRBJ2-1, with D possibly being TRBD2 (6 bases). V was cut by 5 bases and J by 8 bases, with 17 bases left in between. Germline lookup yields CDR1 SGHKS and CDR2 YYEKEE (reference sequence). This CDR3 is 14 amino acids long.